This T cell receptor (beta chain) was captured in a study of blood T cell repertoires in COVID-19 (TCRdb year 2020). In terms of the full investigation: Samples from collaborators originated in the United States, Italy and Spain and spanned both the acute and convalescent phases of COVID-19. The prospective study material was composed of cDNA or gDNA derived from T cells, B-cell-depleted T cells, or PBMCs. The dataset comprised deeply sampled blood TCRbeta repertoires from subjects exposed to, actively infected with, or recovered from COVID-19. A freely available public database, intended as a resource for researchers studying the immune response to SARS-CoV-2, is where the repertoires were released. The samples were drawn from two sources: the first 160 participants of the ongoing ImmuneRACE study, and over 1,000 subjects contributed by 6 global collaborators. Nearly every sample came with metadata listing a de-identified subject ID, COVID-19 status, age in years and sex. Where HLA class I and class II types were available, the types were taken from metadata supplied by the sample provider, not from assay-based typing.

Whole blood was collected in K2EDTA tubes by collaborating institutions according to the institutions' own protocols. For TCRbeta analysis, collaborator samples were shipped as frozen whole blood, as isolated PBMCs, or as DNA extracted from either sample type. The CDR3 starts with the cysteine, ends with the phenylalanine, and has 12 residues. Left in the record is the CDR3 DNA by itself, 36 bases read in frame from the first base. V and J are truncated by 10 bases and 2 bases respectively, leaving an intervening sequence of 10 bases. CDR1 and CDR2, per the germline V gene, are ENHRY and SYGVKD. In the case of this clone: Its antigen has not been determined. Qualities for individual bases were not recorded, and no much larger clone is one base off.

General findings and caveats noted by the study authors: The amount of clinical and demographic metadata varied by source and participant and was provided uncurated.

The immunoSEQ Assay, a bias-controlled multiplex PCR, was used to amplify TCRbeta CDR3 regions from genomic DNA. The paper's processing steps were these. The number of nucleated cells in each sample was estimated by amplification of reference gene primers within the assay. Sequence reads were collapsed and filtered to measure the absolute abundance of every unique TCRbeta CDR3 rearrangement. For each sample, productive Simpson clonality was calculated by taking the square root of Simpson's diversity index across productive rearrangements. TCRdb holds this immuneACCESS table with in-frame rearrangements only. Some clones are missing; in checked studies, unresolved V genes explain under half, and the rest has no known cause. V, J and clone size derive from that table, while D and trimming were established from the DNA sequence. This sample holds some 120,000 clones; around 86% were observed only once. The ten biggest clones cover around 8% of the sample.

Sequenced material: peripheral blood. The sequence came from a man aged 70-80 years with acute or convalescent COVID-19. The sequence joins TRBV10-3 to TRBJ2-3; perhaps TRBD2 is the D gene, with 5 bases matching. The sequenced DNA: TGTGCCACCACGGGGTCCACAGATACGCAGTATTTT. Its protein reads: CATTGSTDTQYF.